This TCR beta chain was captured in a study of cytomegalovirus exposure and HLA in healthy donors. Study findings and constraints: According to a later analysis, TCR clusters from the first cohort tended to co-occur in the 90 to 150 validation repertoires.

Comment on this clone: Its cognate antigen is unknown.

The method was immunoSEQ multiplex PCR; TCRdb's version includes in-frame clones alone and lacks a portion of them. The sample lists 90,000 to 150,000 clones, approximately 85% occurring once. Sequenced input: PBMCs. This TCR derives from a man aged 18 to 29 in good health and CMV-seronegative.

The CDR3 loop is CAWSENSYEQYF. CDR3 coding DNA: TGTGCCTGGAGTGAAAACAGCTACGAGCAGTACTTC. The V gene is TRBV30, the J gene TRBJ2-7; D unresolved. V lost 1 base and J 3 bases, leaving 7 bases between the germline ends. Germline lookup yields CDR1 GTSNPN and CDR2 SVGIG (reference sequence). The CDR3 contains 12 residues. The whole variable domain, remainder taken from reference TRBV30 and TRBJ2-7, is SQTIHQWPATLVQPVGSPLSLECTVEGTSNPNLYWYRQAAGRGLQLLFYSVGIGQISSEVPQNLSASRPQDRQFILSSKKLLLSDSGFYLCAWSENSYEQYFGPGTRLTVT.